This TCR beta chain stems from a study of shared clonotypes between healthy human individuals (dated by TCRdb to the early 2020s). Background for the entire study: A couple of women and a few men aged 18 to 49 years were included in the cohort. Per donor, leukapheresis produced somewhere between about 0.94 and 9.5 billion PBMCs. The study deeply sequenced blood TCR repertoires of five healthy adults to estimate repertoire size and the extent of clonotype sharing between individuals. Per donor, three plates each were used for CD4 naive and CD4 memory, two for CD8 naive, and one for CD8 memory. Libraries were prepared and TCR repertoires were sequenced by different laboratories using diverse techniques, in order to increase sequencing depth and limit assay-specific biases. Study-wide findings and limitations: Across a few donors, 4.5% to 6.5% of naive CD4, over 3% of naive CD8, under 2.5% of memory CD4, and about 0.4% of memory CD8 clonotypes were shared. Compared with non-shared clonotypes, clonotypes shared by all four sorted-subset donors had higher generation probabilities. The small number of donors limited the genetic and exposure-history diversity represented. Sampling was restricted to blood, and TCR repertoires in tissue are likely to differ from TCR repertoires in blood. Pairwise subsampling led to the expectation that sequencing depth would affect the degree of clonotype sharing among donors. Rarefaction of sorted-subset datasets indicated incomplete sequencing despite the large sequencing depth. Naive subsets generally had larger estimated clonotype richness than memory subsets did.

In the case of this clone: The antigen it recognizes is unknown. No much larger clone is present one base from it, and per-base qualities are unavailable.

TCR CDR3 regions were amplified from genomic DNA by multiplex PCR using the deep immunoSEQ assay. For each cell subset, the extracted genomic DNA was distributed evenly across all wells of several immunoSEQ 96-well plates, and each plate served as one replicate. For sorted subsets, roughly 190 ng of genomic DNA, equivalent to tens of thousands of T cell genomes, went into each replicate PCR. The purified libraries were quantified using a Qubit 3.0 fluorometer, sized with a Bioanalyzer 2100, and then quantified again using the KAPA Library Quantification kit. Every immunoSEQ 96-well plate was sequenced on a dedicated single-read 150-cycle Illumina NextSeq 550 flow cell. Under the source paper's analysis protocol: Because the immunoSEQ output included only junctional sequences and no quality scores, the filtering could not be the same as the filtering used for full-length reads. Sequences were annotated with PyIR, a Python wrapper for IgBLAST v1.9, and V/J genes and CDR3 were assigned using IMGT germline references. Any read was removed if the V/J assignment was weak (E-value above 1e-6), the CDR3 was missing, or the read contained stop codons, out-of-frame junctions, or ambiguous translated residues. V3J clonotypes were defined by identical inferred V gene, J gene, and CDR3 amino acid sequence. Percentage overlap between repertoires was computed as shared unique clonotypes divided by the size of the smaller repertoire. RTK rarefaction, the Chao1 estimator, and Recon v2.1 estimates of unobserved clonotypes were used to assess repertoire richness. Generation probabilities were computed with OLGA for all TCRbeta clonotypes obtained by the gDNA method from a few donors. TCRdb took over this immuneACCESS table, retaining in-frame rearrangements with V and J assigned. Such tables are incomplete; in checked studies, under half of the missing clones stem from an unresolved V gene, and the remainder is unexplained. From that table come the V and J calls and clone size; the DNA was used to work out D and trimming. In this sample the table shows about 2,100,000 clones, about 93% of which occur a single time. The ten largest clonotypes hold more than 1.5% of the sample.

Counted from cysteine to phenylalanine, this CDR3 has 17 amino acids. Of all the DNA, just the CDR3 is kept, 51 bases in frame from base 1. Germline trimming amounts to 6 bases on V and 6 bases on J, with 15 as the count of junction bases outside the gene matches. According to the germline V gene, CDR1 reads SGHRS and CDR2 reads YFSETQ. CD8 naive samples were CD45RO-negative cells positively selected for CCR7, giving a CD45RA+CCR7+ population that excluded TemRA cells. Donors were healthy HIV-negative adults with no recently reported acute infections or vaccinations. Every donor was a Caucasian adult living in Nashville, Tennessee, USA. After blood collection by leukapheresis, PBMCs were isolated using Ficoll-Histopaque density gradient centrifugation and then cryopreserved in the vapor phase of liquid nitrogen. Analytical flow cytometry was used to check the purity and quantity of each magnetically sorted T cell population. Each sorted fraction had its genomic DNA isolated and then quantified by UV absorbance on a Nanodrop 2000c.

This chain joins TRBV5-1 to TRBJ2-1; TRBD2 lines up with 10 middle nucleotides. This clonotype originated in a young man in good health. Some clones in this sample may be carry-over from other donors' samples. Sequences were obtained from naive CD8+ T cells from PBMCs. According to the study, the label for this sample's cell subset or site signals: CD45RA+CCR7+. The CDR3 is CASTLQLAGPVANEQFF. The nucleotides read TGCGCCAGCACCCTTCAACTAGCGGGACCCGTAGCCAATGAGCAGTTCTTC. This CDR3, with the reference TRBV5-1 and TRBJ2-1 proteins standing in past its ends, gives the full variable domain KAGVTQTPRYLIKTRGQQVTLSCSPISGHRSVSWYQQTPGQGLQFLFEYFSETQRNKGNFPGRFSGRQFSNSRSEMNVSTLELGDSALYLCASTLQLAGPVANEQFFGPGTRLTVL.